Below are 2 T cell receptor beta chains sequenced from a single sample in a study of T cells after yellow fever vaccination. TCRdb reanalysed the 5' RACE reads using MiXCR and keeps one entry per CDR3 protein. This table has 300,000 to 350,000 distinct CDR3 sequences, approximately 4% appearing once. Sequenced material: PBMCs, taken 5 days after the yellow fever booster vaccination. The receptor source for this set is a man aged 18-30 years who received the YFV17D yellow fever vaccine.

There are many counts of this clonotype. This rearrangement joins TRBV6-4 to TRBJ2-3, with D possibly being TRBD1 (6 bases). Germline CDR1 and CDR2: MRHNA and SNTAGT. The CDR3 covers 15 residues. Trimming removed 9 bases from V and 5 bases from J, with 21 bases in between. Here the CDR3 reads CASGGGPETQDTQYF. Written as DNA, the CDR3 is TGTGCCAGTGGGGGCGGCCCCGAGACACAAGATACGCAGTATTTT.

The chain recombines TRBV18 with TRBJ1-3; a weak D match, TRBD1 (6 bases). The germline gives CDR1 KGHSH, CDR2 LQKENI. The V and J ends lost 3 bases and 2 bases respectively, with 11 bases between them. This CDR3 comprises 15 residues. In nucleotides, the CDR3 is TGTGCCAGCTCACCCACAGGGTTTACTGGAAACACCATATATTTT. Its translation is CASSPTGFTGNTIYF.